There are a few counts of the clone carrying this T cell receptor beta chain. The data stem from a study of CD8 T cells in ankylosing spondylitis. TCRdb fed the 5' RACE reads into MiXCR, producing one record per CDR3 protein. Of a few hundred thousand distinct CDR3 sequences listed, around 21% were seen once; the top ten hold under 4%. The CDR3 loop spans 14 amino acids. Germline V CDR1 and CDR2: MGHRA, YSYEKL. V lost 4 bases, J lost 8 bases, and 17 bases lay in between. The sequenced sample was blood, either unsorted or a sorted T cell fraction (not recorded which). This sequence was found in a female donor with ankylosing spondylitis or in good health (not recorded which). The chain combines TRBV4-1 with TRBJ1-2, with a tentative D call TRBD1 (6 bases). In nucleotides, the CDR3 is TGCGCCAGCAGCCCGTCCGGGACATTAGGGGGCTACACCTTC. Its translation: CASSPSGTLGGYTF.